This TCR beta chain is from a study of blood T cells in healthy people across ages. Combining a sample-barcoded 5' primer with a J-beta primer mix, a second PCR ran for roughly 7 to 11 cycles. One entry per CDR3 protein, called by TCRdb with MiXCR from the 5' RACE reads. Of 650,000 to 1,000,000 distinct CDR3 sequences in the sample, roughly 40% were seen once. Each donor was a healthy Caucasian individual from Russia, aged 6 to 90. Per-sample yields of isolated PBMCs were at least 6 million. Germline CDR1 SGHNT, CDR2 YYREEE (reference sequence). The CDR3 runs to 12 residues. The sample holds one count of this clonotype.

The sequenced material came from blood. The chain employs TRBV5-4 and TRBJ2-5; TRBD2 is a possible D gene (6 bases). The end of the DNA is better explained by TRBJ2-7, so the J call may be wrong. The receptor was isolated from a man younger than 35 in good health. Here the CDR3 DNA reads TGTGCCGGCGGCGGGATTGGCGACGAGCAGTACTTC. Residues: CAGGGIGDEQYF.